This T cell receptor beta chain originates from a study of T cell responses to AZD1222 COVID-19 vaccine. Study conclusions and caveats: Clonal diversity may have been underestimated, and the donors were mostly white British, with more females than males. Samples come after the peak T cell response, not at day 14.

In the case of this clone: Its target is not known.

Germline CDR1 MDHEN, CDR2 SYDVKM. V lost 3 bases and J 5 bases, leaving 16 bases between the germline ends. This CDR3 region has 16 residues. The repertoire was sequenced with immunoSEQ multiplex PCR; TCRdb's copy has only in-frame clones and lacks some. Found here are about 120,000 clones, just over 85% of them singletons; the top ten hold approximately 18%. The genes are TRBV28 and TRBJ2-2, with a weak D call TRBD1 (6 bases). Here the sequenced sample was peripheral blood, taken on day 0 of MenACWY control vaccination. This receptor was identified in an adult in good health. The CDR3 region is CASSFTLAGVTGELFF. The DNA for the CDR3 is TGTGCCAGCAGTTTTACGTTGGCAGGGGTAACCGGGGAGCTGTTTTTT.